What follows are 24 T cell receptor beta chains derived from one specimen sequenced in a study of shared clonotypes between healthy human individuals. Generated by immunoSEQ multiplex PCR, the TCRdb table keeps only in-frame clones and is missing some. The profile shows about 1.5 million clones, roughly 98% of them singletons. Sequencing was done on a sample of naive CD4+ T cells sorted from blood. Subset of the sample: CD45RA+ positively selected. The source of these receptors is a young man in good health.

J is TRBJ1-2 and V is TRBV11-2, with 7 nucleotides matching TRBD1. Germline-derived CDR1 and CDR2 are SGHAT and FQNNGV. CDR3 length equals 17 residues. After removal of 3 bases from V and 0 bases from J, the junction contained 10 bases not matched to a gene. The CDR3 loop reads CASSLNIQGGSNYGYTF. The CDR3 DNA follows: TGTGCCAGCAGCTTGAATATCCAGGGGGGGTCTAACTATGGCTACACCTTC.

The rearrangement uses TRBV5-6 and TRBJ2-7; 11 bases are shared with TRBD2. Unmatched junction bases numbered 6, after V lost 4 bases and J lost 0 bases. The CDR3 sequence is 16 residues long. Germline V lookup: CDR1 SGHDT, CDR2 YYEEEE. CDR3 sequence reads: CASSPTGTSGSYEQYF. The CDR3 nucleotides are TGTGCCAGCAGCCCGACCGGGACTAGCGGCTCCTACGAGCAGTACTTC.

This chain joins TRBV28 and TRBJ2-2; D might be TRBD2 (6 bases). CDR3 length equals 15 residues. V lost 7 bases and J lost 1, with 13 bases in between. Germline V gene sequence: CDR1 MDHEN, CDR2 SYDVKM. CDR3 coding DNA: TGTGCCAGCACCCGGGGGACTCTGAACACCGGGGAGCTGTTTTTT. This codes for CASTRGTLNTGELFF. Supplemented by reference TRBV28 and TRBJ2-2, the full variable domain reads DVKVTQSSRYLVKRTGEKVFLECVQDMDHENMFWYRQDPGLGLRLIYFSYDVKMKEKGDIPEGYSVSREKKERFSLILESASTNQTSMYLCASTRGTLNTGELFFGEGSRLTVL.

The J gene is TRBJ2-7, the V gene TRBV28; D is possibly TRBD1 (6 bases). Germline V lookup: CDR1 MDHEN, CDR2 SYDVKM. CDR3 length equals 13 residues. Trimming removed 5 bases at V and 1 base at J, with 9 bases between. The CDR3, as DNA: TGTGCCAGCAGTGTACAGGGTTCCTACGAGCAGTACTTC. The encoded protein is CASSVQGSYEQYF. Using reference TRBV28 and TRBJ2-7 for the parts outside the CDR3, the full variable domain is DVKVTQSSRYLVKRTGEKVFLECVQDMDHENMFWYRQDPGLGLRLIYFSYDVKMKEKGDIPEGYSVSREKKERFSLILESASTNQTSMYLCASSVQGSYEQYFGPGTRLTVT.

This sequence joins TRBV11-2 and TRBJ1-2; D uncertain. The CDR3 runs to 15 residues. CDR1 and CDR2 from the germline V gene are SGHAT and FQNNGV. V lost 0 bases and J 5 bases, leaving 13 bases between the germline ends. The CDR3 nucleotides are TGTGCCAGCAGCTTAGAGTCTAAGGGAGGATATGGCTACACCTTC. The encoded protein is CASSLESKGGYGYTF.

The chain recombines TRBV5-8 with TRBJ1-4; a weak D match, TRBD1 (5 bases). With 0 bases removed from V and 11 bases from J, the gap between germline ends came to 20 bases. Germline CDR1 SGHTS, CDR2 YDEGEE. This CDR3 has 16 amino acids. CDR3 sequence: CASSLGTGDVMRKLFF. The CDR3 DNA reads as TGTGCCAGCAGCTTGGGTACGGGGGACGTAATGAGGAAACTGTTTTTT.

The rearrangement links TRBV25-1 to TRBJ1-2, with D uncertain. The V end lost 5 bases, the J end lost 8 bases, and 12 bases lay between the germline ends. The CDR3 loop spans 12 amino acids. Germline CDR1 MGHDK, CDR2 SYGVNS. The DNA for the CDR3 is TGTGCCAGCAGTATCCAAGGGAAAGGCTACACCTTC. Translated: CASSIQGKGYTF.

This rearrangement joins TRBV19 to TRBJ1-2; 9 bases match TRBD1. Germline trimming cut 3 bases from V and 4 bases from J; bases unmatched to any gene: 9. CDR3 size: 16 residues. Germline-derived CDR1 and CDR2 are LNHDA and SQIVND (reference sequence). CDR3 coding DNA: TGTGCCAGTAGTATTGGACCGGGACAGGGTCTCTATGGCTACACCTTC. It is translated as CASSIGPGQGLYGYTF. Drawing the rest from reference TRBV19 and TRBJ1-2, the complete variable domain is DGGITQSPKYLFRKEGQNVTLSCEQNLNHDAMYWYRQDPGQGLRLIYYSQIVNDFQKGDIAEGYSVSREKKESFPLTVTSAQKNPTAFYLCASSIGPGQGLYGYTFGSGTRLTVV.

CDR3: CASSQDRLNTEAFF. CDR3 in DNA: TGTGCCAGCAGCCAAGACCGTCTTAACACTGAAGCTTTCTTT. The chain combines TRBV4-2 with TRBJ1-1; D gene uncertain. V gave up 0 bases and J gave up 2 bases, with 7 bases separating them. The CDR3 totals 14 residues. Germline V lookup: CDR1 LGHNA, CDR2 YNFKEQ.

V is TRBV6-5 and J is TRBJ2-1; perhaps TRBD2 as D (6 bases). Germline loops: CDR1 MNHEY, CDR2 SVGAGI. V gave up 5 bases and J gave up 5 bases, with 16 bases separating them. The CDR3 is made up of 15 amino acids. CDR3 DNA: TGTGCCAGCAGTCTAACAGTCGCGGGGCACAATGAGCAGTTCTTC. It yields the protein CASSLTVAGHNEQFF.

V and J are TRBV9 and TRBJ2-1; 9 positions match TRBD2. The CDR3 has 16 residues. The germline gives CDR1 SGDLS, CDR2 YYNGEE. J was trimmed by 0 bases and V by 2 bases; bases with no gene match: 3. The CDR3 reads CASSVASGTSYNEQFF. The CDR3 DNA reads as TGTGCCAGCAGCGTCGCTAGCGGGACCTCCTACAATGAGCAGTTCTTC.

The chain couples TRBV27 to TRBJ2-1; D possibly corresponds to TRBD2 (5 bases). Looked up from germline, CDR1 is MNHEY and CDR2 is SMNVEV (reference sequence). The V and J ends lost 1 base and 6 bases respectively, with 16 bases between them. This CDR3 comprises 16 residues. CDR3 in DNA: TGTGCCAGCAGTTTATTTGGCCTAGCTAAGCTCAATGAGCAGTTCTTC. Translation: CASSLFGLAKLNEQFF.

V usage is TRBV4-3 and J usage is TRBJ2-1; TRBD2 is a possible D gene (5 bases). The CDR3 is 14 amino acids. The V gene's germline CDR1 is LGHNA and CDR2 YSLEER. With 4 bases removed from V and 6 bases from J, the gap between germline ends came to 13 bases. The chain's CDR3 is CASSLRRTLNEQFF. The CDR3 coding sequence is TGCGCCAGCAGCCTCCGACGGACTCTCAATGAGCAGTTCTTC.

The chain uses TRBV5-8 and TRBJ2-3, with D hard to call. CDR3 length: 16 residues. The V end lost 4 bases, the J end lost 0 bases, and 15 bases lay between the germline ends. CDR1 and CDR2 from the germline V gene are SGHTS and YDEGEE. Here the CDR3 DNA reads TGTGCCAGCAGCCTACGGTCACCGACTAGCACAGATACGCAGTATTTT. This translates into CASSLRSPTSTDTQYF.

V gene TRBV19 combines with J gene TRBJ2-6, with TRBD1 identical over 11 bases. V lost 2 bases, J lost 3 bases, and 9 bases stayed unmatched. Germline V gene lookup returns CDR1 LNHDA and CDR2 SQIVND (reference sequence). The CDR3 spans 19 residues. For the CDR3, the DNA is TGTGCCAGTAGTATAAGTTTCGGACAGGGGGCGCGTGGGGCCAACGTCCTGACTTTC. This codes for CASSISFGQGARGANVLTF.

This chain joins TRBV14 and TRBJ2-7, with D perhaps assigned TRBD1 or TRBD2 (5 bases each). The CDR3 spans 14 residues. Germline loops: CDR1 SGHDN, CDR2 FVKESK. V shed 4 bases and J shed 2 bases, with 12 bases lying between them. The DNA for the CDR3 is TGTGCCAGCAGCCCCTTGGGACCGACCTACGAGCAGTACTTC. Translated, it gives CASSPLGPTYEQYF.

The chain combines TRBV27 with TRBJ2-3; 7 nucleotides line up with TRBD2. The length of the CDR3 is 15 residues. V trimming: 0 bases; J trimming: 5 bases; junction bases outside the gene matches: 5. In germline, CDR1 is MNHEY, CDR2 SMNVEV (reference sequence). CDR3 protein: CASSLSGLGLDTQYF. The CDR3 region has the DNA TGTGCCAGCAGTTTATCTGGACTAGGGTTAGATACGCAGTATTTT.

The chain recombines TRBV27 with TRBJ2-1, with TRBD2 matching over 10 bases. The CDR3 extends over 15 amino acids. Germline V gives CDR1 MNHEY, CDR2 SMNVEV (reference sequence). Trimming at V came to 5 bases and at J to 10 bases, leaving 11 bases not matched to a gene. CDR3 sequence (DNA): TGTGCCAGCAGTATCGGACTAGCGGCCCCCTCAGAGCAGTTCTTC. It encodes CASSIGLAAPSEQFF.

With regard to this clone: This sample includes further DNA sequences coding for the same CDR3. The chain couples TRBV28 to TRBJ2-5; D remains unclear. V gave up 2 bases and J gave up 5 bases, with 6 bases separating them. Germline CDR1 MDHEN, CDR2 SYDVKM. The CDR3 is 12 amino acids. CDR3 region: CASSLRWETQYF. DNA of the CDR3: TGTGCCAGCAGTTTACGGTGGGAGACCCAGTACTTC.

Here the CDR3 reads CASSLGSLGEQYF. CDR3 coding DNA: TGTGCCAGCAGCCTGGGTAGTTTGGGAGAGCAGTACTTC. This chain links TRBV5-6 with TRBJ2-7; D remains ambiguous. Germline-derived CDR1 and CDR2 are SGHDT and YYEEEE. Trimming left V 4 bases short and J 7 bases short, with 15 bases between. This CDR3 comprises 13 residues.

V and J are TRBV7-2 and TRBJ2-5; 7 positions agree with TRBD2. The CDR3 spans 18 residues. Germline CDR1 reads SGHTA; CDR2 reads FQGNSA. V trimming: 1 base; J trimming: 4 bases; junction bases outside the gene matches: 15. The CDR3 loop reads CASSLVGLAGRIGETQYF. In DNA, the CDR3 is TGTGCCAGCAGCTTAGTAGGTTTAGCCGGGAGGATTGGAGAGACCCAGTACTTC.

This rearrangement joins TRBV14 to TRBJ1-1, with D possibly being TRBD1 (5 bases). The CDR3 is 14 amino acids. V lost 2 bases and J 0 bases, leaving 7 bases between the germline ends. Germline V lookup: CDR1 SGHDN, CDR2 FVKESK. CDR3 loop: CASSQRGVNTEAFF. The CDR3 bases are TGTGCCAGCAGCCAAAGGGGAGTGAACACTGAAGCTTTCTTT.

V gene TRBV5-8 combines with J gene TRBJ2-5; 12 bases line up with TRBD1. Germline CDR1 SGHTS, CDR2 YDEGEE. V trimming: 1 base; J trimming: 5 bases; junction bases outside the gene matches: 6. CDR3 length: 16 amino acids. The CDR3 region is CASSLWGQGASETQYF. CDR3 bases: TGTGCCAGCAGCTTGTGGGGACAGGGGGCGTCGGAGACCCAGTACTTC. Variable domain in full (rest from reference TRBV5-8 and TRBJ2-5): EAGVTQSPTHLIKTRGQQATLRCSPISGHTSVYWYQQALGLGLQFLLWYDEGEERNRGNFPPRFSGRQFPNYSSELNVNALELEDSALYLCASSLWGQGASETQYFGPGTRLLVL.

The V and J genes are TRBV19 and TRBJ1-5, with a tentative D call TRBD1 (5 bases). Germline assignment: CDR1 LNHDA and CDR2 SQIVND (reference sequence). The CDR3 runs to 18 residues. V lost 5 bases and J lost 0, with 20 bases in between. CDR3 protein: CASSYRDGEPYSNQPQHF. CDR3 nucleotide sequence: TGTGCCAGTAGTTACCGGGACGGCGAGCCGTATAGCAATCAGCCCCAGCATTTT.